This T cell receptor (beta chain) came from a study of T cell changes during pregnancy in multiple sclerosis. V was shortened by 3 bases and J by 3 bases, with 9 bases between the two germline ends. CDR1 is SGDLS, CDR2 YYNGEE, per germline. This CDR3 spans 14 amino acids. Measured with immunoSEQ multiplex PCR; TCRdb has only the in-frame clones, and not every one. The table has some 100,000 clones, 91% seen once. The sample in question was peripheral blood, obtained in the second trimester of pregnancy. The chain has TRBV9 and TRBJ1-4; TRBD1 might be the D (6 bases). The source of this sequence is a female donor with multiple sclerosis, enrolled in a pregnancy study. The DNA of the CDR3 is TGTGCCAGCAGCGGAAAGGGGGCTAATGAAAAACTGTTTTTT. Its translation is CASSGKGANEKLFF.